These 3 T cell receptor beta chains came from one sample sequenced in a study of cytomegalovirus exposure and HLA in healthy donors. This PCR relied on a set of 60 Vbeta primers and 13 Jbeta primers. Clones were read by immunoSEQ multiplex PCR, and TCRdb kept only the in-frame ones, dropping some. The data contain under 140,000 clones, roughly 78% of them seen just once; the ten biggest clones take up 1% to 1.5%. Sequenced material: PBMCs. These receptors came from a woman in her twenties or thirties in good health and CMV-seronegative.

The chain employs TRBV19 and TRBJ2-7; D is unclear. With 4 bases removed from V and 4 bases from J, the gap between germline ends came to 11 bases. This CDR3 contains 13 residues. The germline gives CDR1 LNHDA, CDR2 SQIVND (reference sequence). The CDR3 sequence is CASSRESQYEQYF. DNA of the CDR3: TGTGCCAGTAGTAGAGAGTCCCAGTACGAGCAGTACTTC.

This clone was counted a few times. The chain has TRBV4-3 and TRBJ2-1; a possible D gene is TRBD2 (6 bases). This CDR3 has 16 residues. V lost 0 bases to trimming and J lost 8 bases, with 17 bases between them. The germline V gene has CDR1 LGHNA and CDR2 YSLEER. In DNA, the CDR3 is TGCGCCAGCAGCCAAGATAGGGCGGGGCGGGGCGATGAGCAGTTCTTC. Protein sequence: CASSQDRAGRGDEQFF.

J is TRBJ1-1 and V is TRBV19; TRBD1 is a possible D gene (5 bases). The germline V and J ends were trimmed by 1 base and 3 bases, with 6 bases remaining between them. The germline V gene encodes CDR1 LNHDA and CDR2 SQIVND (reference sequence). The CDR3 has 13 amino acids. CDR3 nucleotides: TGTGCCAGTAGTATAGTCAGGGACACTGAAGCTTTCTTT. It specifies CASSIVRDTEAFF.